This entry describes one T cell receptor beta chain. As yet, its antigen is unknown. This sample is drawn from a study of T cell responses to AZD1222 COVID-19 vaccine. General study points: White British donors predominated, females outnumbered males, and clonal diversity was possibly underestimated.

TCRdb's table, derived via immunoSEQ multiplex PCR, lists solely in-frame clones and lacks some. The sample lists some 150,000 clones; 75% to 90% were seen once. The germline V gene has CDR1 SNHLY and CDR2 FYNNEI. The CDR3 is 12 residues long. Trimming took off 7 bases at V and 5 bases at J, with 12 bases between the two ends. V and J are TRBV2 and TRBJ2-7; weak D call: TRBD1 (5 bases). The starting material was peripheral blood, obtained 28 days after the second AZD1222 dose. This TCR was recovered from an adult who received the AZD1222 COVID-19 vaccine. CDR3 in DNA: TGTGCCAGCACGAGCCAGGGCGACGAGCAGTACTTC. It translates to CASTSQGDEQYF.